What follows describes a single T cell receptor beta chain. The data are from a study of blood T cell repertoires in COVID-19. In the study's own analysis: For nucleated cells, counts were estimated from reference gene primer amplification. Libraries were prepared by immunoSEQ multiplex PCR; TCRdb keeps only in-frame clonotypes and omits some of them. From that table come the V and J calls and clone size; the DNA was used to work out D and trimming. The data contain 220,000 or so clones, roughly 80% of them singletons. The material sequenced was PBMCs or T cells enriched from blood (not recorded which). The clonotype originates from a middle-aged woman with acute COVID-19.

The CDR3 coding sequence is TGTGCCATCAACGAATCGGACAGGGAGGACACTGAAGCTTTCTTT. As protein: CAINESDREDTEAFF. The J gene is TRBJ1-1, the V gene TRBV10-3; 8 bases are a match to TRBD1. The CDR3 totals 15 residues. Trimming cost V 7 bases and J 3 bases; bases outside gene matches: 10. The germline CDR1 and CDR2 sequences are ENHRY and SYGVKD.